Presented here are 9 T cell receptor beta chains from one specimen sequenced in a study of OX40 agonist ivuxolimab in advanced cancers. Generated by immunoSEQ multiplex PCR, the TCRdb table keeps only in-frame clones and is missing some. Among 20,000 to 25,000 clones, 86% were seen once, and the ten largest hold 40% to 55%. The material was CD4+ or CD8+ T cells sorted from blood, obtained in a trial of the OX40 agonist ivuxolimab. These receptors all stem from an adult with an advanced solid tumor such as melanoma, head and neck, liver or kidney cancer.

This clone is a singleton in its sample. The rearrangement joins TRBV27 to TRBJ2-7; 13 positions agree with TRBD2. The V gene's germline CDR1 is MNHEY and CDR2 SMNVEV (reference sequence). This CDR3 has 15 amino acids. Germline trimming cut 4 bases from V and 0 bases from J; bases unmatched to any gene: 0. CDR3 sequence reads: CASSWTSGSSYEQYF. The CDR3 DNA sequence: TGTGCCAGCAGTTGGACTAGCGGGAGCTCCTACGAGCAGTACTTC.

V gene TRBV4-2 combines with J gene TRBJ2-7; possible D gene TRBD2, 6 bases. This CDR3 comprises 15 residues. The germline V and J ends were trimmed by 4 bases and 5 bases, with 18 bases remaining between them. From germline, CDR1 is LGHNA and CDR2 YNFKEQ. CDR3 amino acids: CASSPRTGVGNEQYF. CDR3 coding DNA: TGTGCCAGCAGCCCTCGGACGGGAGTTGGGAACGAGCAGTACTTC.

CDR3 sequence: CASSIRLASYYEQYF. The CDR3 DNA reads TGTGCCAGCAGTATACGACTAGCTTCGTACTACGAGCAGTACTTC. V is TRBV27 and J is TRBJ2-5, with TRBD2 identical over 7 bases. The J call is in doubt because the DNA end fits TRBJ2-7 better. Germline V lookup: CDR1 MNHEY, CDR2 SMNVEV (reference sequence). The CDR3 totals 15 residues.

J is TRBJ2-1 and V is TRBV4-1; 9 positions agree with TRBD1. The CDR3 loop spans 15 amino acids. With 4 bases clipped from V and 6 bases from J, the junction kept 7 bases outside the gene matches. Germline V gene sequence: CDR1 MGHRA, CDR2 YSYEKL. DNA of the CDR3: TGCGCCAGCAGCCCTCAGTGGACAGGGGTCAATGAGCAGTTCTTC. It is translated as CASSPQWTGVNEQFF.

V gene TRBV27 combines with J gene TRBJ2-7; unclear D gene. Trimming stripped 3 bases from V and 3 bases from J, with 12 bases between. Germline CDR1 MNHEY, CDR2 SMNVEV (reference sequence). The CDR3 runs to 14 residues. This CDR3 is CASSFAQVDYEQYF. CDR3 bases: TGTGCCAGCAGTTTTGCTCAGGTAGACTACGAGCAGTACTTC.

J is TRBJ2-7 and V is TRBV27; 7 bases map to TRBD1. Germline V gene sequence: CDR1 MNHEY, CDR2 SMNVEV (reference sequence). After removal of 2 bases from V and 3 bases from J, the junction contained 4 bases not matched to a gene. The CDR3 consists of 14 residues. CDR3 in amino acids: CASSLRRQGYEQYF. CDR3 bases: TGTGCCAGCAGTTTAAGGCGACAGGGCTACGAGCAGTACTTC.

A few counts support this clone. The V and J genes are TRBV7-8 and TRBJ1-6; D gene ambiguous. With 5 bases removed from V and 0 bases from J, the gap between germline ends came to 17 bases. Germline V lookup: CDR1 SGHVS, CDR2 FQNEAQ. The CDR3 runs to 18 residues. CDR3 nucleotides: TGTGCCAGCAGCACAACACGAGAAACAAGCTCCTATAATTCACCCCTCCACTTT. It specifies CASSTTRETSSYNSPLHF.

The V and J genes are TRBV13 and TRBJ1-2, with D possibly TRBD1 on 6 matching bases. The CDR3 contains 13 residues. CDR1 and CDR2 from the germline V gene are PRHDT and FYEKMQ (reference sequence). Deletions cut 5 bases from V and 8 bases from J, with 15 bases between. The DNA of the CDR3 is TGTGCCAGCAGCAAGGGGGGCATAGAGGGCTACACCTTC. The encoded protein is CASSKGGIEGYTF.

In this sample, this clone turned up a few times. The chain is built from TRBV4-1 and TRBJ1-1; a possible D gene is TRBD1 (5 bases). Looked up from germline, CDR1 is MGHRA and CDR2 is YSYEKL. The CDR3 is 13 amino acids. V lost 3 bases and J lost 5, with 10 bases in between. The CDR3, as DNA: TGCGCCAGCAGCCACGAGAGGGGAACTGAAGCTTTCTTT. Amino acid sequence: CASSHERGTEAFF.